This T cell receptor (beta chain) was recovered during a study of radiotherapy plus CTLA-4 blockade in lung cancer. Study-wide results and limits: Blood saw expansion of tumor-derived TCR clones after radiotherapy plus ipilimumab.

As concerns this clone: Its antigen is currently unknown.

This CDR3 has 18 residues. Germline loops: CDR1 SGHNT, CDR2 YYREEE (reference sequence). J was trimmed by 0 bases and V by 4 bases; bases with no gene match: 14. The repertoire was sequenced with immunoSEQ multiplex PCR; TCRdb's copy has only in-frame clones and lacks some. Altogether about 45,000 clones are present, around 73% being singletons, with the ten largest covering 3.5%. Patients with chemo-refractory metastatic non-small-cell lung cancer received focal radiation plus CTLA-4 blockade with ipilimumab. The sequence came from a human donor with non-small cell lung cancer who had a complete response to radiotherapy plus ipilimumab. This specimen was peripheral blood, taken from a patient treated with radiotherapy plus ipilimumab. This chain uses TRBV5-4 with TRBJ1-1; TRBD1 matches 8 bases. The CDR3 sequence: CASSPGQGGKLVNTEAFF. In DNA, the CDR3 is TGTGCCAGCAGCCCAGGACAGGGAGGTAAATTGGTGAACACTGAAGCTTTCTTT.